The T cell receptor beta chain under discussion was sequenced for a study of T cell responses to AZD1222 COVID-19 vaccine. TCRdb's copy holds only in-frame clones and misses some; the assay was immunoSEQ multiplex PCR. The repertoire holds about 72,000 clones, with about nine tenths as singletons. Findings of the study overall: Only a handful of people who got AZD1222 tested seropositive at baseline. White British people made up most donors, females outnumbered males, and clonal diversity was possibly underestimated.

As regards this clone: What it binds is not known.

There are 14 residues in the CDR3. CDR1 and CDR2 from the germline V gene are SQVTM and ANQGSEA. The V end lost 0 bases, the J end lost 2 bases, and 9 bases lay between the germline ends. The source was peripheral blood, collected 28 days after the second AZD1222 dose. The clonotype originates from an adult who received the AZD1222 COVID-19 vaccine. The chain recombines TRBV29-1 with TRBJ2-3; D could derive from TRBD1 or TRBD2 (6 bases each). The CDR3: CSVEDPGATDTQYF. The CDR3 DNA reads as TGCAGCGTTGAAGATCCGGGGGCCACAGATACGCAGTATTTT.